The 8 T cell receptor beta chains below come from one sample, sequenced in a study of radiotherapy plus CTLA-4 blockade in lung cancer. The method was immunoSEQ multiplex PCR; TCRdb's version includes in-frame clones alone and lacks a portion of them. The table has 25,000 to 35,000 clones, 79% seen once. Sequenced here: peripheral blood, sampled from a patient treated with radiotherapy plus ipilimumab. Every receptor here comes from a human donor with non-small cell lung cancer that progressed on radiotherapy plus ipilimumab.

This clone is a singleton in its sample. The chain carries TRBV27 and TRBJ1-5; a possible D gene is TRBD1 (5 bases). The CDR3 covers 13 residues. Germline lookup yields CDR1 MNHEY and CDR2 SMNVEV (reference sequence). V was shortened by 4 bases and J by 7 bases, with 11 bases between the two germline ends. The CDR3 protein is CASSYGTGQPQHF. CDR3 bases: TGTGCCAGCAGTTACGGGACGGGACAGCCCCAGCATTTT.

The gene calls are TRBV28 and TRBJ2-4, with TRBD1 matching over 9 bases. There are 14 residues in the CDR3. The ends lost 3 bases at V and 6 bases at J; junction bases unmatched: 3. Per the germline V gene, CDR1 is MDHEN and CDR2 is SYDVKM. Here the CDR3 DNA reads TGTGCCAGCAGTTTGGGGACAGGGAGAAACATTCAGTACTTC. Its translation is CASSLGTGRNIQYF. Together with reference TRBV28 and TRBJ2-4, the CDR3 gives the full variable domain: DVKVTQSSRYLVKRTGEKVFLECVQDMDHENMFWYRQDPGLGLRLIYFSYDVKMKEKGDIPEGYSVSREKKERFSLILESASTNQTSMYLCASSLGTGRNIQYFGAGTRLSVL.

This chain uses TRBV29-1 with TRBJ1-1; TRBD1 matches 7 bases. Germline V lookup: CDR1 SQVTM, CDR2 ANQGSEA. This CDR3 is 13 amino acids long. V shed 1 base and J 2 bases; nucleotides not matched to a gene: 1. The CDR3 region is CSVEGQGNTEAFF. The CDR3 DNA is TGCAGCGTTGAAGGACAGGGTAACACTGAAGCTTTCTTT.

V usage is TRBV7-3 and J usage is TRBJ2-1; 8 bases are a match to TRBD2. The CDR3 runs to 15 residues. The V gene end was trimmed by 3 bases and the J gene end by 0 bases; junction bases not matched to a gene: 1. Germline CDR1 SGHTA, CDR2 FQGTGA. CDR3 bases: TGTGCCAGCAGCTTGAGCGGGAGCTCCTACAATGAGCAGTTCTTC. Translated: CASSLSGSSYNEQFF.

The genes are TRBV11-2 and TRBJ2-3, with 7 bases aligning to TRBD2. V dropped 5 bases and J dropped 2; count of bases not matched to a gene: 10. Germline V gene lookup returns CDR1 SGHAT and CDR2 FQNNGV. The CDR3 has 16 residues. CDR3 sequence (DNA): TGTGCCAGCAGCCCAAGGCCCCGGGACTACACAGATACGCAGTATTTT. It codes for CASSPRPRDYTDTQYF.

CDR3 nucleotide sequence: TGTGCCAGCAGTACAGTGGGGGCAGGGTCCCAGCATTTT. The encoded protein is CASSTVGAGSQHF. This chain connects TRBV27 to TRBJ1-5, with TRBD1 as a possible D gene (6 bases). Trimming cost V 5 bases and J 11 bases, with 16 bases left between them. Germline values: CDR1 MNHEY, CDR2 SMNVEV (reference sequence). The CDR3 loop spans 13 amino acids.

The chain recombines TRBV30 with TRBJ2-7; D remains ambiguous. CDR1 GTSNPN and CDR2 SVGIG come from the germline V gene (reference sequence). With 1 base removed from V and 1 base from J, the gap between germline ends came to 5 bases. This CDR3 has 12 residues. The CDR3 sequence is CAWSGGSYEQYF. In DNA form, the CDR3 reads TGTGCCTGGAGTGGGGGATCCTACGAGCAGTACTTC.

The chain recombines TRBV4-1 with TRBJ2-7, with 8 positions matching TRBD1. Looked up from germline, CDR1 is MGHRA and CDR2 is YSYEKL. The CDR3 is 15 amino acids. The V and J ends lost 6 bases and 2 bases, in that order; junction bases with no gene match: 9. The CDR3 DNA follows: TGCGCCAGCAGTCATACGGGACAGGACCCCTACGAGCAGTACTTC. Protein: CASSHTGQDPYEQYF.